Sequencing of this T cell receptor (beta chain) was carried out in a study of OX40 agonist ivuxolimab in advanced cancers. Study context: Dose-escalation patients' cancers were hepatocellular carcinoma, melanoma, renal cell or head and neck cancer. Partial responses were achieved by three patients, one with hepatocellular carcinoma and two with cutaneous melanoma.

Blood sampling took place at baseline, cycle 4 day 1, and cycle 7 day 1. A word on this clone: What it binds is not known.

Here immunoSEQ multiplex PCR was the method, and the copy in TCRdb shows in-frame clones only, minus some. The table includes roughly 90,000 clones, 91% detected once. Per the germline V gene, CDR1 is SGHRS and CDR2 is YFSETQ. There are 13 residues in the CDR3. The ends were cut back, 3 bases at V and 7 bases at J, with 14 bases in the middle. Study-level points and caveats: Antigen specificity remained undetermined for the expanded peripheral T cells.

The sample was CD4+ or CD8+ T cells sorted from blood, taken in a trial of the OX40 agonist ivuxolimab. The chain employs TRBV5-1 and TRBJ2-7; D is ambiguous. The source of this sequence is an adult with an advanced solid tumor such as melanoma, head and neck, liver or kidney cancer. CDR3 region: CASSSPPLEEQYF. The DNA of the CDR3 is TGCGCCAGCAGCTCCCCCCCCTTGGAGGAGCAGTACTTC.